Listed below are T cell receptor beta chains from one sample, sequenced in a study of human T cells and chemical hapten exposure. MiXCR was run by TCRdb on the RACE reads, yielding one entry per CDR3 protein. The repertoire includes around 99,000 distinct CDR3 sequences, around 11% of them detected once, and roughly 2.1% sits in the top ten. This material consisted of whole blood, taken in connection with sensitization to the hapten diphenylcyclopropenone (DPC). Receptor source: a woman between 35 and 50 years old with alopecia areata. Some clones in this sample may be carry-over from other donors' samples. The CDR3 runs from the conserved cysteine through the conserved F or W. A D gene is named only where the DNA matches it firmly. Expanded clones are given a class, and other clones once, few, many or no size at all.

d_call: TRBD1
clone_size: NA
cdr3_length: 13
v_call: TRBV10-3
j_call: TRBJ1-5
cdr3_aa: CAIGGTGGQPQHF
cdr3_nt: TGTGCCATCGGCGGGACAGGGGGTCAGCCCCAGCATTTT

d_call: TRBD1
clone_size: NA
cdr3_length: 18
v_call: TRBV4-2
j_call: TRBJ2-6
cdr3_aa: CASSQAGQGAPGANVLTF
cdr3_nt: TGTGCCAGCAGCCAAGCCGGACAGGGGGCGCCTGGGGCCAACGTCCTGACTTTC

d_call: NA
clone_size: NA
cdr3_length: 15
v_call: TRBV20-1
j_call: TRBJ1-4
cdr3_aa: CSAREGPGTGEKLFF
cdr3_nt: TGCAGTGCTAGAGAGGGGCCCGGGACGGGTGAAAAACTGTTTTTT

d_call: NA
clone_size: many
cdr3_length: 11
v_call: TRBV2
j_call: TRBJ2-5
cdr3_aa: CASSGAETQYF
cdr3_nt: TGTGCCAGCAGTGGGGCAGAGACCCAGTACTTC

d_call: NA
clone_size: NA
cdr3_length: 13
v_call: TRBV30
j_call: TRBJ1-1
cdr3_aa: CAWSAQLNTEAFF
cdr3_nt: TGTGCCTGGAGTGCTCAGCTGAACACTGAAGCTTTCTTT

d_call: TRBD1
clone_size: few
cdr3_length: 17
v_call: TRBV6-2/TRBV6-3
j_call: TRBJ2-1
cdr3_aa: CASSYSSRDRGHNEQFF
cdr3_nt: TGTGCCAGCAGTTACTCAAGCCGGGACAGGGGACACAATGAGCAGTTCTTC

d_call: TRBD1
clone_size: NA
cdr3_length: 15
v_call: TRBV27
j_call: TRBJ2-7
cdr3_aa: CASNTGTGPSHEQYF
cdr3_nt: TGTGCCAGCAACACCGGGACAGGGCCTTCCCACGAGCAGTACTTC

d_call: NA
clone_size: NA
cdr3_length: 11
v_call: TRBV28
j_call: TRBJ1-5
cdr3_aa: CASSRGKPQHF
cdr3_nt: TGTGCCAGCAGTCGGGGCAAGCCCCAGCATTTT

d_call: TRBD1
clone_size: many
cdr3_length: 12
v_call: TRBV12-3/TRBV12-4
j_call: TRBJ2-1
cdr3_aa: CASSSRTGDRFF
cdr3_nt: TGTGCCAGCAGTTCCAGGACAGGTGATCGGTTCTTC

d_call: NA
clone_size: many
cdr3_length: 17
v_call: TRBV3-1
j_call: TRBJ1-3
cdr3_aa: CASSPSRASGFGNTIYF
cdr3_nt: TGTGCCAGCAGCCCAAGCCGGGCTTCGGGCTTCGGAAACACCATATATTTT

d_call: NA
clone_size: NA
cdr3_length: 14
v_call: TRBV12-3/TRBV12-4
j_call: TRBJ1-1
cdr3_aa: CASTPTARNTEAFF
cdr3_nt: TGTGCCAGCACCCCGACCGCCAGAAACACTGAAGCTTTCTTT

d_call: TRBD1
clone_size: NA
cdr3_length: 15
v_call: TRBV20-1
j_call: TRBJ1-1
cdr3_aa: CSARDLQGFGTEAFF
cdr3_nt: TGCAGTGCTAGAGACCTACAGGGGTTCGGCACTGAAGCTTTCTTT

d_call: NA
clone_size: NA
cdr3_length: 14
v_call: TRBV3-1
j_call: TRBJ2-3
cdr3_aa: CASRGPYYTDTQYF
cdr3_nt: TGTGCCAGCCGCGGGCCTTATTACACAGATACGCAGTATTTT

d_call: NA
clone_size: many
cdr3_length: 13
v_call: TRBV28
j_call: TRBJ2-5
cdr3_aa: CASSFGLEETQYF
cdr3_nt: TGTGCCAGCAGTTTTGGGCTCGAAGAGACCCAGTACTTC

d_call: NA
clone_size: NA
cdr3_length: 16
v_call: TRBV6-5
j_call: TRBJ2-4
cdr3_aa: CASSYSGRLAKNIQYF
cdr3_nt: TGTGCCAGCAGTTACTCGGGTCGGTTAGCCAAAAACATTCAGTACTTC

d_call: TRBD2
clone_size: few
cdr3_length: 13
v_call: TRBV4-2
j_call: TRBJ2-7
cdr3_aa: CASSQDFGGALDF
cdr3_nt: TGTGCCAGCAGCCAAGATTTCGGGGGGGCCTTGGACTTC

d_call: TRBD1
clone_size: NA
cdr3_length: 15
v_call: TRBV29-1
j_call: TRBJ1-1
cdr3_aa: CSVDPTGGPNTEAFF
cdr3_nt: TGCAGCGTTGACCCGACAGGGGGCCCGAACACTGAAGCTTTCTTT

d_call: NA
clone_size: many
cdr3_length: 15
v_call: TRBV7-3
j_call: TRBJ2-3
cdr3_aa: CASSFSGTNTDTQYF
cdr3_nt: TGTGCCAGCAGCTTTAGCGGTACTAACACAGATACGCAGTATTTT

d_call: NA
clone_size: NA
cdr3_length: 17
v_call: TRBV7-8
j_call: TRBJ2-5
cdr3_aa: CASSLLGGVWGQETQYF
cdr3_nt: TGTGCCAGCAGCTTATTAGGAGGGGTTTGGGGCCAAGAGACCCAGTACTTC

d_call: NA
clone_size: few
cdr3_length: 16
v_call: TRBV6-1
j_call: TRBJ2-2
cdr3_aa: CASSETLANSRGELFF
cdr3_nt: TGTGCCAGCAGTGAAACCCTAGCGAACTCGCGCGGGGAGCTGTTTTTT

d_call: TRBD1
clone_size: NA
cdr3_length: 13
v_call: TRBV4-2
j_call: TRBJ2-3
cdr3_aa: CASRLQGLDTQYF
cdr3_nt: TGTGCCAGCAGACTACAGGGGCTAGATACGCAGTATTTT

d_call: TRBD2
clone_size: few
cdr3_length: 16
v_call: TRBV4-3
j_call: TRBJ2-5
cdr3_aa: CASSRNLAGAGETQYF
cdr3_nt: TGCGCCAGCAGCCGCAATCTAGCGGGAGCGGGAGAGACCCAGTACTTC

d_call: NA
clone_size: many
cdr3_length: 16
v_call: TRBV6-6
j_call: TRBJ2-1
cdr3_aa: CASSTPRAGAYNEQFF
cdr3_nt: TGTGCCAGCAGTACCCCCCGGGCGGGGGCATACAATGAGCAGTTCTTC

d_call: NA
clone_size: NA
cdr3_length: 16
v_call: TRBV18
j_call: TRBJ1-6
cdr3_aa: CASSPPAGRDNSPLHF
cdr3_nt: TGTGCCAGCTCACCACCGGCCGGCAGAGATAATTCACCCCTCCACTTT

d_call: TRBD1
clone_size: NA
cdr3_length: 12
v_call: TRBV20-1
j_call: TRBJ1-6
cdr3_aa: CTGWDRDSPLHF
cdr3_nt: TGCACCGGGTGGGACAGGGACTCACCCCTCCACTTT

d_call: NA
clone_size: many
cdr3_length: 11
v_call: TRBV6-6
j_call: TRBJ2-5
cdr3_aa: CASTIRETQYF
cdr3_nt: TGTGCCAGCACCATACGAGAGACCCAGTACTTC

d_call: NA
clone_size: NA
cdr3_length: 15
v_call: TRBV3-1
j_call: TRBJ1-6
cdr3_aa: CASSQALVGVSPLHF
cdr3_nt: TGTGCCAGCAGCCAAGCTCTGGTTGGTGTTTCACCCCTCCACTTT

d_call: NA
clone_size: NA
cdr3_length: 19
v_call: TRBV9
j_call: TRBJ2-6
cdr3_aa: CASSVGTGMPSSGANVLTF
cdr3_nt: TGTGCCAGCAGCGTAGGTACAGGGATGCCTTCCTCTGGGGCCAACGTCCTGACTTTC

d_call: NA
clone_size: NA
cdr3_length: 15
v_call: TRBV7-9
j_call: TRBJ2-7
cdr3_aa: CASSGGTRVEEEQYF
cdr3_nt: TGTGCCAGCAGCGGGGGGACAAGGGTCGAGGAGGAGCAGTACTTC

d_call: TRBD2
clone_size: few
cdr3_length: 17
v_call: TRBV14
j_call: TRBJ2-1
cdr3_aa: CASSQLLAGGIDDEQFF
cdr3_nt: TGTGCCAGCAGCCAACTACTAGCGGGAGGAATTGACGATGAGCAGTTCTTC

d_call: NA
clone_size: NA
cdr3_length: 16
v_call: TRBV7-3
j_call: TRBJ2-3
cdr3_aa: CASSRSGARSTDTQYF
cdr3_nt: TGTGCCAGCAGCCGCTCGGGGGCCAGATCAACAGATACGCAGTATTTT

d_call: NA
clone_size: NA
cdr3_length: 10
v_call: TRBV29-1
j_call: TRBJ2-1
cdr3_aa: CSVGMNEQFF
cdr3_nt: TGCAGCGTTGGGATGAATGAGCAGTTCTTC

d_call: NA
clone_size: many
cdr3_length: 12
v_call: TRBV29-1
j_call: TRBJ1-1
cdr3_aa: CSASHRNTEAFF
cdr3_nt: TGCAGCGCATCACACCGGAACACTGAAGCTTTCTTT

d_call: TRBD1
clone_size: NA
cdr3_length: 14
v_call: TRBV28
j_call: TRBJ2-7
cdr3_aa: CASRVRGSVYEQYF
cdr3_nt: TGTGCCAGCCGAGTCAGGGGGAGTGTCTACGAGCAGTACTTC

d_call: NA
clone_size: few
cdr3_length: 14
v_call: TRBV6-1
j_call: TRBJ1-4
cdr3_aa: CASSEGGGREKLFF
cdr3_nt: TGTGCCAGCAGTGAAGGCGGGGGAAGGGAAAAACTGTTTTTT

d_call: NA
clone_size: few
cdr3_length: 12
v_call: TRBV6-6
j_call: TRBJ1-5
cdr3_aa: CASNPHNQPQHF
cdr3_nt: TGTGCCAGCAATCCCCACAATCAGCCCCAGCATTTT

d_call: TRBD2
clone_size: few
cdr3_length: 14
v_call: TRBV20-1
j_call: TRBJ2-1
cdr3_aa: CSARRLARNNEQFF
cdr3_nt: TGCAGTGCTAGGAGACTAGCGAGAAACAATGAGCAGTTCTTC

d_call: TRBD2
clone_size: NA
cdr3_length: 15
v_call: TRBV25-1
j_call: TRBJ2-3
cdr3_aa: CASSGASGSPDTQYF
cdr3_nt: TGTGCCAGCAGTGGGGCTAGCGGGAGCCCAGATACGCAGTATTTT

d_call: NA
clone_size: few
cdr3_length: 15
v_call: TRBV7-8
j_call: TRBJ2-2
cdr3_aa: CASSLGLPNTGELFF
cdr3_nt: TGTGCCAGCAGCTTGGGACTCCCAAACACCGGGGAGCTGTTTTTT

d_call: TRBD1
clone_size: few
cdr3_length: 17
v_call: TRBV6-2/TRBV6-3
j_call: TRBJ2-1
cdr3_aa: CASSPLATGGIPNEQFF
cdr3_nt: TGTGCCAGCAGTCCTCTCGCGACAGGGGGCATCCCCAATGAGCAGTTCTTC

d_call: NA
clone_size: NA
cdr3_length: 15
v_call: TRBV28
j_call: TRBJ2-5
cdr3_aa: CASSSADRLQETQYF
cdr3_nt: TGTGCCAGCAGTTCAGCCGACAGACTCCAAGAGACCCAGTACTTC

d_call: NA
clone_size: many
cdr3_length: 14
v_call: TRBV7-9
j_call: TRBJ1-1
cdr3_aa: CASSLAGRVTEAFF
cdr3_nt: TGTGCCAGCAGCTTAGCAGGGAGGGTCACTGAAGCTTTCTTT

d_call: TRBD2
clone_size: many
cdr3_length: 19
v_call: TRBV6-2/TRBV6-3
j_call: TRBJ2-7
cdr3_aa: CASSRPRTSGRFRTYEQYF
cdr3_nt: TGTGCCAGCAGTCGACCCCGGACTAGCGGGAGATTTAGGACCTACGAGCAGTACTTC

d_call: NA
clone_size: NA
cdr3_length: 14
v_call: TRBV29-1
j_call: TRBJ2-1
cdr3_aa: CSVELVDPYNEQFF
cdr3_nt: TGCAGCGTTGAGTTGGTAGATCCCTACAATGAGCAGTTCTTC

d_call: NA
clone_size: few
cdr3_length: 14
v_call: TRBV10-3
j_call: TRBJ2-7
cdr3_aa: CAISAEGNPYEQYF
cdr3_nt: TGTGCCATCAGTGCGGAGGGGAACCCCTACGAGCAGTACTTC

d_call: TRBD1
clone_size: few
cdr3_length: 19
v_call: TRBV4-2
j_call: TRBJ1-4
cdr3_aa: CASSQDMSSAQGTNEKLFF
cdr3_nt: TGTGCCAGCAGCCAAGATATGAGCTCCGCACAGGGGACTAATGAAAAACTGTTTTTT

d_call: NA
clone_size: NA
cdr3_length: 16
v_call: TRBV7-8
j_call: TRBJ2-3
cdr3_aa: CASSLAPGTSTDTQYF
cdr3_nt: TGTGCCAGCAGCTTAGCGCCGGGAACTAGCACAGATACGCAGTATTTT

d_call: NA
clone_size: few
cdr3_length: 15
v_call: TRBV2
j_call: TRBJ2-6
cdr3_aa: CASSEVRSGANVLTF
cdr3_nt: TGTGCCAGCAGTGAGGTCCGATCTGGGGCCAACGTCCTGACTTTC

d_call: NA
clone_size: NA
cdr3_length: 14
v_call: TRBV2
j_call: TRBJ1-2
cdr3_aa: CASSEAGQGMSYTF
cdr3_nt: TGTGCCAGCAGTGAAGCGGGGCAGGGCATGAGCTACACCTTC

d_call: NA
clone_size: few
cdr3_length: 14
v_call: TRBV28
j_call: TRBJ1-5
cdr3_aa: CASRTRGSNQPQHF
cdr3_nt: TGTGCCAGCAGGACCCGTGGAAGCAATCAGCCCCAGCATTTT

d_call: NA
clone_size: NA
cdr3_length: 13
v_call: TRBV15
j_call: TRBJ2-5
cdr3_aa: CATSRDRLETQYF
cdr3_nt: TGTGCCACCAGCAGAGATAGGCTGGAGACCCAGTACTTC

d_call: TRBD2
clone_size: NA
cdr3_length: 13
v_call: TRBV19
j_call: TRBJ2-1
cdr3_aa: CASSILGRAEQFF
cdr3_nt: TGTGCCAGTAGTATATTAGGGAGGGCCGAGCAGTTCTTC

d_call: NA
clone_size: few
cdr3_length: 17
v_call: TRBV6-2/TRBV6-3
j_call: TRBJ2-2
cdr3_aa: CASAPPGGSANTGELFF
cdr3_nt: TGTGCCAGCGCACCTCCCGGGGGTTCGGCCAACACCGGGGAGCTGTTTTTT

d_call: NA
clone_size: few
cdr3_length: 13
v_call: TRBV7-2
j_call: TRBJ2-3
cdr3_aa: CASSTPNADTQYF
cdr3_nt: TGTGCCAGCAGCACACCGAATGCAGATACGCAGTATTTT

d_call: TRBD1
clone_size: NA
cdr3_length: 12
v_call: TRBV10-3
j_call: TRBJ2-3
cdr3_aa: CAIGQGADTQYF
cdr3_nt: TGTGCCATCGGACAGGGCGCAGATACGCAGTATTTT